This T cell receptor beta chain appears in the sequencing data of a study of human T cells and chemical hapten exposure (dated by TCRdb to 2020 to 2022). Regarding the complete study: For sensitization, 2% DPC in acetone was applied to an approximately 2 cm by approximately 2 cm area of upper inner arm skin. Alopecia areata with under or over 50% scalp involvement, alopecia totalis and alopecia universalis were represented in the patient cohort, which was mostly female. Blood was sampled from patients pre-sensitization (week 0) and at 2, 6 and about 24 weeks after DPC sensitization. Peripheral blood TCR repertoire changes were tracked in vivo in alopecia patients during primary and secondary sensitization to the hapten diphenylcyclopropenone (DPC). Patch testing on the upper back used Finn chambers containing 0.01% DPC, with scoring done after 6 days according to International Contact Dermatitis Research Group standards. Libraries were combined into a pool for sequencing, and differences in TCR yield between samples came mainly from small differences in library volumes within the pool. Approximately 30 alopecia patients provided blood for TCR sequencing at one to four time points (pre-sensitization, 2, 6 and 24 weeks). Throughout the roughly 25-week study period, patients were also given weekly therapeutic DPC doses on the scalp.

What the research found in general, with its limitations: Significantly more large CDR3 similarity clusters were formed by expanded TCRs than by pre-sensitization or healthy control sets, consistent with antigen-driven responses. DPC sensitization did not change the number of TCRs with a frequency above 1 in 1000, and there was no evidence of changes in global repertoire structure. After repeated subsampling, changes were observed in the strength of the expansion versus patch-test correlation and in the threshold at which the correlation became significant. Alopecia, a presumed autoimmune disease, was present in all patients, so the immune response of the patients might differ from that of healthy individuals. A positive correlation was found between the number of PT1 expanded TCRs and patch test score, with significance reached at thresholds 8, 16 and 32 but not 4.

Library generation was performed with RACE. The sequencer listed for this sample is NextSeq 500. During library preparation, unique molecular identifiers were attached to individual cDNA molecules so that TCRs could be counted quantitatively and reproducibly. Each blood RNA sample was used to sequence both TCR alpha and TCR beta chains. In the authors' own workflow: A median of about 100,000 TCRs per sample was observed, with a range of about 23,224 to 750,000. The Decombinator software suite was used to annotate V, J and CDR3 in the TCR reads. For the PS versus PT1 abundance plots, all samples were subsampled to the same number of TCRs (28,000). Expanded TCRs were defined as absent before sensitization and observed at least eight times at the 2-week time point. TCRdb applied fastp at Q25 and MiXCR to the public reads, then kept only in-frame beta chains. Records with the same CDR3 protein are collapsed into one entry carrying the most frequent genes and DNA. These V and J calls rely on TCRdb rather than the paper's analysis. Present in this sample are 100,000 or so distinct CDR3 sequences, roughly 11% of which were seen just once. Clones ranked in the top ten supply roughly 3.2% of the sample.

This clonotype was counted at least ten times. Its antigen remains unidentified. The input lacks base qualities; no much larger clone sits a single base away. At the junction V is shortened by 4 bases and J by 4 bases; bases outside the gene matches: 1. The CDR3 holds 13 amino acids from the cysteine to the phenylalanine. Of the read, only the CDR3 DNA is kept; its 39 bases are in frame from base 1. The germline V gene (reference sequence) sets CDR1 to WNHNN and CDR2 to SYGVQD. Sample time point, as interpreted from the label and publication: patch test 1, 2 weeks after DPC sensitization. This specimen's treatment or condition label, per the study, means: therapeutic diphenylcyclopropenone sensitization with weekly scalp DPC. At every patch-test visit, the blood draw took place before the patch test was put on. Eligible patients were aged 18 to 70, diagnosed with alopecia, deemed suitable for DPC therapy, and excluded if pregnant. Unfractionated whole blood was collected in Tempus Blood RNA tubes, and total RNA was extracted from that blood.

This TCR was sampled from a woman between 35 and 50 years old with alopecia areata. Some clones in this sample may be carry-over from other donors' samples. Recombination linked TRBV10-1 to TRBJ2-7, and 10 bases in between align with TRBD2. This specimen consisted of whole blood, obtained in connection with sensitization to the hapten diphenylcyclopropenone (DPC). Here the CDR3 is given as CASSASGSYEQYF. In nucleotide form, the sequence is TGCGCCAGCAGTGCTAGCGGGAGTTACGAGCAGTACTTC.